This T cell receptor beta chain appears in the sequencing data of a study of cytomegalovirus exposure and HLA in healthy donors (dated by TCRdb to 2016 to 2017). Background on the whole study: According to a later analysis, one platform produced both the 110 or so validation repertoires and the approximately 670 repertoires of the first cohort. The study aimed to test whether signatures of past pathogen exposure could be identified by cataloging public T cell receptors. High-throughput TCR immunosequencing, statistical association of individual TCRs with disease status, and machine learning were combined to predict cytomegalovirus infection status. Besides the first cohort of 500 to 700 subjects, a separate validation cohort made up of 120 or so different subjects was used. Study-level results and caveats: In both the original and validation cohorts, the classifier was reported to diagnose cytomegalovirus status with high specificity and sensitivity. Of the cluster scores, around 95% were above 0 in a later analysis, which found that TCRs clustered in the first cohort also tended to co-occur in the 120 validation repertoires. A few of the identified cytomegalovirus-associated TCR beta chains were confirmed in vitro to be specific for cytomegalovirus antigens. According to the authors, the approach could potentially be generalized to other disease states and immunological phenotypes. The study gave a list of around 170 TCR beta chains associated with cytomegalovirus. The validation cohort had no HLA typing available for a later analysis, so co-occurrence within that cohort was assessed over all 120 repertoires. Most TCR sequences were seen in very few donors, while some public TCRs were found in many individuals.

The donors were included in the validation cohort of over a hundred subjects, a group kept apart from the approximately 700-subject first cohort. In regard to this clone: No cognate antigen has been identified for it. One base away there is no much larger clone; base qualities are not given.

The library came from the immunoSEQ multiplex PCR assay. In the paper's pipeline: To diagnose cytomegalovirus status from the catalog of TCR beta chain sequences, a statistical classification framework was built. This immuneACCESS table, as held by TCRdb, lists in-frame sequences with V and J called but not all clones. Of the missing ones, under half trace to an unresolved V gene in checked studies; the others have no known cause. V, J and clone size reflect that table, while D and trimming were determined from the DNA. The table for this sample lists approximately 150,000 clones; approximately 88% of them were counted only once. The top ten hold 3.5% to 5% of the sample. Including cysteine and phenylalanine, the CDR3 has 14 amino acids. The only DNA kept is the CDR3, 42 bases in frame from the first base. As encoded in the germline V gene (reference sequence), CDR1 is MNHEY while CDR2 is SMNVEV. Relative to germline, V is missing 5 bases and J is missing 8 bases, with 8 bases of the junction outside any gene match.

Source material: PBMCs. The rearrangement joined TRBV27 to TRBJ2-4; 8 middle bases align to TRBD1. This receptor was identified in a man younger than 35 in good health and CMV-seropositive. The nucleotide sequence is TGTGCCAGCAGTCGACAGGGGTCGGGGGACATTCAGTACTTC. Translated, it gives CASSRQGSGDIQYF.